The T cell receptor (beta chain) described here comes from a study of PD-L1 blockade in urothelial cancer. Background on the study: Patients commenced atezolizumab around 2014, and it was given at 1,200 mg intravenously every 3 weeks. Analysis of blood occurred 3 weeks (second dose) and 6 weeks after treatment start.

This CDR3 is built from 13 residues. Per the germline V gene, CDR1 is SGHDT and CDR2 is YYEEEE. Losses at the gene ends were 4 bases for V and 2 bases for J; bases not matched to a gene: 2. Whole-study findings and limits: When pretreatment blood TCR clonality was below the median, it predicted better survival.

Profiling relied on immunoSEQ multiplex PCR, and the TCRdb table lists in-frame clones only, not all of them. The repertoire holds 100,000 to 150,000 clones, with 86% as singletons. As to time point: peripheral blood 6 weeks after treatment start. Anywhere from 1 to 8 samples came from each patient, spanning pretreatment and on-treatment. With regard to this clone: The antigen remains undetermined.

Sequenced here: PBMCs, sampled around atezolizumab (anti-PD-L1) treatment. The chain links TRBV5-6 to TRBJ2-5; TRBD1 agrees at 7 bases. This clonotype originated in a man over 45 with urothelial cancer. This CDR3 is CASSPGQQETQYF. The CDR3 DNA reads TGTGCCAGCAGCCCGGGACAGCAAGAGACCCAGTACTTC.